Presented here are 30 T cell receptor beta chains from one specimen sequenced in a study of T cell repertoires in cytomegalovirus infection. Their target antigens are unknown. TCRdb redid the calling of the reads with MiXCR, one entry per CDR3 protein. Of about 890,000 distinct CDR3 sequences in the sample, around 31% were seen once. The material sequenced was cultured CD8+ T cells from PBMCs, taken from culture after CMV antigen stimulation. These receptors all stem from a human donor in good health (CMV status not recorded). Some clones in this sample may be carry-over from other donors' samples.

For the CDR3, the DNA is TGTGCCAGCAACATTCAAGGGGGCGCGAACACTGAAGCTTTCTTT. Amino acid sequence: CASNIQGGANTEAFF. The chain links TRBV27 to TRBJ1-1; 7 bases fit TRBD1. The J segment lost 1 base and the V segment lost 7 bases, leaving 9 bases of the junction unmatched. Germline V gene data show CDR1 as MNHEY and CDR2 as SMNVEV (reference sequence). The CDR3 sequence is 15 residues long.

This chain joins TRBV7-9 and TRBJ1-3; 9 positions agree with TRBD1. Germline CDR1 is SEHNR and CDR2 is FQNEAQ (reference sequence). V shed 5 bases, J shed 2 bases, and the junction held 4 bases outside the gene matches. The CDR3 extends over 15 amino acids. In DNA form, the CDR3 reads TGTGCCAGCAGCGGGGGACAGGGCGCTGGAAACACCATATATTTT. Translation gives CASSGGQGAGNTIYF. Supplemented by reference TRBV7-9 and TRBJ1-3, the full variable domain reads DTGVSQNPRHKITKRGQNVTFRCDPISEHNRLYWYRQTLGQGPEFLTYFQNEAQLEKSRLLSDRFSAERPKGSFSTLEIQRTEQGDSAMYLCASSGGQGAGNTIYFGEGSWLTVV.

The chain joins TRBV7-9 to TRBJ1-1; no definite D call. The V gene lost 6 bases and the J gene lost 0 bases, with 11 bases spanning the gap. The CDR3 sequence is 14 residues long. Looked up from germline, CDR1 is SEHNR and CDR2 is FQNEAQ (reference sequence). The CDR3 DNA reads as TGTGCCAGCAGGAGCGGGGTAGTGAACACTGAAGCTTTCTTT. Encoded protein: CASRSGVVNTEAFF. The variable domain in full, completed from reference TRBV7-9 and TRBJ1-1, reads DTGVSQNPRHKITKRGQNVTFRCDPISEHNRLYWYRQTLGQGPEFLTYFQNEAQLEKSRLLSDRFSAERPKGSFSTLEIQRTEQGDSAMYLCASRSGVVNTEAFFGQGTRLTVV.

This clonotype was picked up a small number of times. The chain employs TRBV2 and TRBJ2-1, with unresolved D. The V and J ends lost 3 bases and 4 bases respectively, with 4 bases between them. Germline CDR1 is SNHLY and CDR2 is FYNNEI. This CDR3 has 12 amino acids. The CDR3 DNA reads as TGTGCCAGCAGTGACAAATACAATGAGCAGTTCTTC. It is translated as CASSDKYNEQFF. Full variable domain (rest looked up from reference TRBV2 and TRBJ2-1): EPEVTQTPSHQVTQMGQEVILRCVPISNHLYFYWYRQILGQKVEFLVSFYNNEISEKSEIFDDQFSVERPDGSNFTLKIRSTKLEDSAMYFCASSDKYNEQFFGPGTRLTVL.

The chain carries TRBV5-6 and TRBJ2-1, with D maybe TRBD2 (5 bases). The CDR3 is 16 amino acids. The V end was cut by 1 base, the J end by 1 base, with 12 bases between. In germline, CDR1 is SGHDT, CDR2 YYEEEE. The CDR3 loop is CASSLLIGESYNEQFF. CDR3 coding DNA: TGTGCCAGCAGCTTGTTGATCGGGGAATCCTACAATGAGCAGTTCTTC.

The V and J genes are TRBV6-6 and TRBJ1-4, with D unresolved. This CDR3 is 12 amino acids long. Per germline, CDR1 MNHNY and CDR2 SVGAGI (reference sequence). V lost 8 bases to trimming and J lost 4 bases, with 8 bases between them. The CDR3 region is CASWTGNEKLFF. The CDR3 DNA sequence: TGTGCCAGCTGGACCGGTAATGAAAAACTGTTTTTT.

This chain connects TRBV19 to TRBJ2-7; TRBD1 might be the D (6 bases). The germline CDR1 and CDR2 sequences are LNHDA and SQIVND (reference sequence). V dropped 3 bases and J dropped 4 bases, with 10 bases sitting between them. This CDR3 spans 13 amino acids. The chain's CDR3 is CASSIQRGYEQYF. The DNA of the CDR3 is TGTGCCAGTAGTATTCAAAGGGGGTACGAGCAGTACTTC. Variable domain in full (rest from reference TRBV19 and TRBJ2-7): DGGITQSPKYLFRKEGQNVTLSCEQNLNHDAMYWYRQDPGQGLRLIYYSQIVNDFQKGDIAEGYSVSREKKESFPLTVTSAQKNPTAFYLCASSIQRGYEQYFGPGTRLTVT.

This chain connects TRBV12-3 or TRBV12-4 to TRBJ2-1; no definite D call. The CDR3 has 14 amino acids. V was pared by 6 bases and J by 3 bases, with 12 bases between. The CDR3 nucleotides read TGTGCCAGCAGCAAGCCCGGCCTCTACAATGAGCAGTTCTTC. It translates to CASSKPGLYNEQFF.

CDR3 in amino acids: CASSLLGQGDQPQHF. As DNA, the CDR3 is TGTGCCAGCAGTTTATTGGGACAGGGGGATCAGCCCCAGCATTTT. The chain recombines TRBV28 with TRBJ1-5, with 11 bases that match TRBD1. Trimming at V came to 1 base and at J to 5 bases, leaving 1 base not matched to a gene. Per germline, CDR1 MDHEN and CDR2 SYDVKM. The CDR3 consists of 15 residues.

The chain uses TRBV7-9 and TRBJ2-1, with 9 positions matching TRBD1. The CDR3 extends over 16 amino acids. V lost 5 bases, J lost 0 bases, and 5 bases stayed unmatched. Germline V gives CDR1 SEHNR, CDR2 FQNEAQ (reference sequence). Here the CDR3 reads CASSAGQGGSYNEQFF. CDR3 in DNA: TGTGCCAGCAGCGCGGGACAGGGCGGCTCCTACAATGAGCAGTTCTTC. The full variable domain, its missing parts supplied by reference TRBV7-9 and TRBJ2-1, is DTGVSQNPRHKITKRGQNVTFRCDPISEHNRLYWYRQTLGQGPEFLTYFQNEAQLEKSRLLSDRFSAERPKGSFSTLEIQRTEQGDSAMYLCASSAGQGGSYNEQFFGPGTRLTVL.

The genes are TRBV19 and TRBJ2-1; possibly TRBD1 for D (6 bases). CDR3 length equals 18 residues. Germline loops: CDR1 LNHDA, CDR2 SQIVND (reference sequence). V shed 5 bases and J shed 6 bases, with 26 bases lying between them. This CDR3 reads CASSPRDTKVDIFNEQFF. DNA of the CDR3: TGTGCCAGTAGTCCAAGGGACACCAAAGTTGATATCTTCAATGAGCAGTTCTTC.

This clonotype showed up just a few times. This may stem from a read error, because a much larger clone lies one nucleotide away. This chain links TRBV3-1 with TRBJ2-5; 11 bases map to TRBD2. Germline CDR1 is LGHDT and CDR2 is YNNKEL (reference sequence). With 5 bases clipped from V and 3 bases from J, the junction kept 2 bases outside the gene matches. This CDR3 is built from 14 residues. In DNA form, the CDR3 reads TGTGCCAGCAGCGCTAGCGGGGGGAAAGAGACCCAGTACTTC. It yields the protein CASSASGGKETQYF.

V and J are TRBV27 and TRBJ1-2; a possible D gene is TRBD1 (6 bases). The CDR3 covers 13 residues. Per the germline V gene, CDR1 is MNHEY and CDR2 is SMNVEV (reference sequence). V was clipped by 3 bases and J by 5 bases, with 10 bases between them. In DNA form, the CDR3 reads TGTGCCAGCAGTTTCACAGGGCAGTATGGCTACACCTTC. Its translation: CASSFTGQYGYTF.

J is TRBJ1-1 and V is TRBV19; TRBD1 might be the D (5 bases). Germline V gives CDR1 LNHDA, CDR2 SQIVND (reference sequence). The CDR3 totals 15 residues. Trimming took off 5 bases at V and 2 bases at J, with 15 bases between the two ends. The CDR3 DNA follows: TGTGCCAGTAGTGACATACAGGTGATAAACACTGAAGCTTTCTTT. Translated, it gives CASSDIQVINTEAFF.

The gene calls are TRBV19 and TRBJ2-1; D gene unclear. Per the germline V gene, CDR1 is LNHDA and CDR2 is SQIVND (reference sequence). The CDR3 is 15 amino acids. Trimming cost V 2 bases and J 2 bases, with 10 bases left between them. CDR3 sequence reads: CASSISGVPYNEQFF. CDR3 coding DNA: TGTGCCAGTAGTATATCTGGGGTGCCCTACAATGAGCAGTTCTTC. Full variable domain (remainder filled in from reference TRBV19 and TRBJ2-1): DGGITQSPKYLFRKEGQNVTLSCEQNLNHDAMYWYRQDPGQGLRLIYYSQIVNDFQKGDIAEGYSVSREKKESFPLTVTSAQKNPTAFYLCASSISGVPYNEQFFGPGTRLTVL.

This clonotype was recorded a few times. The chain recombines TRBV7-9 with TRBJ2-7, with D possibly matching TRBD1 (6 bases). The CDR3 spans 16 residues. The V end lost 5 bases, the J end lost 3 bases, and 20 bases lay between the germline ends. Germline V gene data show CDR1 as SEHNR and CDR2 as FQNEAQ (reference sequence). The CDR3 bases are TGTGCCAGCAGCCCAAATACAGGGAGAGCCAGCTACGAGCAGTACGTC. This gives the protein CASSPNTGRASYEQYV.

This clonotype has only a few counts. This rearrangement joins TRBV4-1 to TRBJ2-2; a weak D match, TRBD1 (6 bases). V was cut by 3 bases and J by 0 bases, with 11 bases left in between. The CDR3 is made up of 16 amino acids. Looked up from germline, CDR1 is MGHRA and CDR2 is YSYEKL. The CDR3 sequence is CASSHTGFTNTGELFF. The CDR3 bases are TGCGCCAGCAGCCATACAGGGTTTACGAACACCGGGGAGCTGTTTTTT.

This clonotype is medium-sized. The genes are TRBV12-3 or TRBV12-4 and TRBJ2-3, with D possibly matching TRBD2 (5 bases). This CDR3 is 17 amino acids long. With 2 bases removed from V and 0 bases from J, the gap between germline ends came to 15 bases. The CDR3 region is CASSLTASPLSTDTQYF. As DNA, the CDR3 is TGTGCCAGCAGTTTAACGGCTAGCCCACTCAGCACAGATACGCAGTATTTT.

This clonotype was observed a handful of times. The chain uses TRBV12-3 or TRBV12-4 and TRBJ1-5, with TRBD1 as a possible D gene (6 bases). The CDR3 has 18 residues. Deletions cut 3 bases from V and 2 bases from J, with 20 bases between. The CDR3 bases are TGTGCCAGCAGTTTCCTGAACAGGGAGGGGAACGGCAATCAGCCCCAGCATTTT. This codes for CASSFLNREGNGNQPQHF.

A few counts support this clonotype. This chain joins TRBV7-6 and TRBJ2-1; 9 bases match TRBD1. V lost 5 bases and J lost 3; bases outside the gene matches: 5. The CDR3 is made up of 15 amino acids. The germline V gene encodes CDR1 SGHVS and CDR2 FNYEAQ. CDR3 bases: TGTGCCAGCAGCACCGGACAGGGGAACTACAATGAGCAGTTCTTC. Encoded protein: CASSTGQGNYNEQFF. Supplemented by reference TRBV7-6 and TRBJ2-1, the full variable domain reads GAGVSQSPRYKVTKRGQDVALRCDPISGHVSLYWYRQALGQGPEFLTYFNYEAQQDKSGLPNDRFSAERPEGSISTLTIQRTEQRDSAMYRCASSTGQGNYNEQFFGPGTRLTVL.

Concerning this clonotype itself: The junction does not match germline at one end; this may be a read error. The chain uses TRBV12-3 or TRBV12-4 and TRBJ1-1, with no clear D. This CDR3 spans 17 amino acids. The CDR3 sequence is CASSFPFGQSEGTEASF. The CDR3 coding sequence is TGTGCCAGCAGTTTTCCATTTGGCCAGAGTGAAGGTACTGAAGCTTCCTTT.

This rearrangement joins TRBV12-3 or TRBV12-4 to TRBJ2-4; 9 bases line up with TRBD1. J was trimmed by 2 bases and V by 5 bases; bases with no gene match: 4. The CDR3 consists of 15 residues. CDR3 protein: CASSPDRGSKNIQYF. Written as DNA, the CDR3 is TGTGCCAGCAGTCCGGACAGGGGCTCCAAAAACATTCAGTACTTC.

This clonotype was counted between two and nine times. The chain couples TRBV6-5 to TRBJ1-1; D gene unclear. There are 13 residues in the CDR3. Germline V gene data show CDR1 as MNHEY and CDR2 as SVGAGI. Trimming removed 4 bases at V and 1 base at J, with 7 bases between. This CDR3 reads CASSSVQNTEAFF. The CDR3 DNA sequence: TGTGCCAGCAGTTCGGTCCAGAACACTGAAGCTTTCTTT.

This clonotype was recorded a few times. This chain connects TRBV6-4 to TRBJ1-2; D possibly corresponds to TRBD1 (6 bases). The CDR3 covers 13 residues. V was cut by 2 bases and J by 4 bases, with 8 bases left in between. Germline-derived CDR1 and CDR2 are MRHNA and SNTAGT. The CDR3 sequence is CASSDTGTYGYTF. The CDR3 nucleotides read TGTGCCAGCAGTGACACAGGGACCTATGGCTACACCTTC.

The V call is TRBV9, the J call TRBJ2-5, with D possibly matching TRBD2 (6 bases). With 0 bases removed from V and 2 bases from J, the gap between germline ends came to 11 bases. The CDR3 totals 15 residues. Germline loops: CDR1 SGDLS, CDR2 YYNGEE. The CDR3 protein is CASSVGGGTQETQYF. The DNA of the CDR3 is TGTGCCAGCAGCGTAGGGGGAGGCACGCAAGAGACCCAGTACTTC. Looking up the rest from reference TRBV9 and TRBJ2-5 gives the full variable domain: DSGVTQTPKHLITATGQRVTLRCSPRSGDLSVYWYQQSLDQGLQFLIQYYNGEERAKGNILERFSAQQFPDLHSELNLSSLELGDSALYFCASSVGGGTQETQYFGPGTRLLVL.

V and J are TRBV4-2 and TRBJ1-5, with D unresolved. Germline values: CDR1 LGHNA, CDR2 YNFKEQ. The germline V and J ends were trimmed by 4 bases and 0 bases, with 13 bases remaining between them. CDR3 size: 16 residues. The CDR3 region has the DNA TGTGCCAGCAGCCCCCGAGCTACCTATAGCAATCAGCCCCAGCATTTT. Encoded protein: CASSPRATYSNQPQHF.

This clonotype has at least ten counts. CDR3 nucleotide sequence: TGTGCCAGCAGTCGGGGACTAGCGGGGGCCTACGAGCAGTACTTC. This translates into CASSRGLAGAYEQYF. The chain is built from TRBV6-1 and TRBJ2-7, with 14 bases lining up with TRBD2. This CDR3 region has 15 residues. V lost 5 bases and J lost 2; bases outside the gene matches: 2. Germline lookup yields CDR1 MNHNS and CDR2 SASEGT.

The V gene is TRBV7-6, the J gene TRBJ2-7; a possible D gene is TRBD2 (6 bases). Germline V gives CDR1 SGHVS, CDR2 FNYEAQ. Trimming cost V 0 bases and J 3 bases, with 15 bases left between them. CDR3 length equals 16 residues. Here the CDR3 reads CASSLAEGGLHYEQYF. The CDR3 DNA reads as TGTGCCAGCAGCTTAGCGGAGGGCGGGCTGCACTACGAGCAGTACTTC.

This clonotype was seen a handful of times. The CDR3 sequence is CASSEAPRLHRGTEAFF. CDR3 bases: TGTGCCAGCAGTGAAGCCCCGAGACTCCACCGGGGCACTGAAGCTTTCTTT. This chain uses TRBV6-1 with TRBJ1-1, with D hard to call. The germline V gene has CDR1 MNHNS and CDR2 SASEGT. The CDR3 is 17 amino acids. V was pared by 0 bases and J by 4 bases, with 18 bases between.

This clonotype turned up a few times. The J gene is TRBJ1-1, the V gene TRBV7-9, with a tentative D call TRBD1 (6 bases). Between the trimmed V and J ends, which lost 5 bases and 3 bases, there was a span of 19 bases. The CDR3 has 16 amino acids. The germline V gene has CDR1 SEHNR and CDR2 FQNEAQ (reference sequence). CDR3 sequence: CASSPGVGASYTEAFF. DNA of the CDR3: TGTGCCAGCAGCCCGGGGGTGGGGGCCTCTTACACTGAAGCTTTCTTT.